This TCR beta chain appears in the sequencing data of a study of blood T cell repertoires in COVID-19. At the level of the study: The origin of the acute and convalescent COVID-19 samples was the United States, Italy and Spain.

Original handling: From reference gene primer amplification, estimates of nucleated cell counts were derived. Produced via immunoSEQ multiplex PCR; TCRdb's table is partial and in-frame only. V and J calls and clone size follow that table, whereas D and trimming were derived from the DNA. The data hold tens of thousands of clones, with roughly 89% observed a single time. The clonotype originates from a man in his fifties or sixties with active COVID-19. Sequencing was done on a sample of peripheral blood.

The CDR3 DNA sequence: TGCGCCAGCAGCTTCGGGACAGGGACTCTCGAGCAGTACTTC. The encoded protein is CASSFGTGTLEQYF. This chain joins TRBV5-1 and TRBJ2-7; 9 bases agree with TRBD1. The ends lost 2 bases at V and 6 bases at J; junction bases unmatched: 6. The CDR3 runs 14 residues. Germline-derived CDR1 and CDR2 are SGHRS and YFSETQ.